These T cell receptor beta chains were read from a single sample in a study of cytomegalovirus exposure and HLA in healthy donors. Measured with immunoSEQ multiplex PCR; TCRdb has only the in-frame clones, and not every one. This sample carries around 94,000 clones, approximately 84% of them seen once, and the ten largest clones take 2% to 2.5%. Input material: PBMCs. The origin of the receptors is a man younger than 35 in good health and CMV-seronegative. Each CDR3 is given without its conserved first and last residue.

j_call v_call cdr3_aa
TRBJ2-7 TRBV11-2 ASSSSGSYEQY
TRBJ2-7 TRBV30 ARSSGDYEQY
TRBJ1-4 TRBV28 ATNSRAGREKLF
TRBJ2-1 TRBV6-5 ASNLPGGGQF
TRBJ2-1 TRBV6-5 ASSSRVINEQF
TRBJ2-7 TRBV9 ASSPGGPGYEQY
TRBJ2-7 TRBV6-5 ASSYQQGAHEQY
TRBJ2-7 TRBV18 ASSPPQGSHEQY
TRBJ1-1 TRBV6-5 ASGSWQGASEAF
TRBJ2-7 TRBV5-1 ASSLVQGYEQY
TRBJ1-5 TRBV6-1 ASSGGTGRINQPQH
TRBJ1-2 TRBV7-9 ASTMYRDRGNYGYT
TRBJ2-7 TRBV7-2 ASSGGTSGTFTYEQY
TRBJ2-7 TRBV6-5 ASSFTSGTYEQY
TRBJ2-7 TRBV27 ASSLGQGNEQY
TRBJ1-3 TRBV28 ASSGGPGNTIY
TRBJ1-6 TRBV4-3 ASSQGTGERGSPLH
TRBJ1-1 TRBV19 ASSSAGFDTEAF
TRBJ2-1 TRBV6-1 ASNLAGSRNEQF
TRBJ1-4 TRBV6-5 ASRRQGRDEKLF
TRBJ2-1 TRBV7-3 ASSPTSGGNNEQF
TRBJ1-1 TRBV5-1 ASSGGTGRDTEAF
TRBJ1-2 TRBV29-1 SVDTDRAGGYT
TRBJ1-1 TRBV11-2 ASSPKRGRGTEAF
TRBJ2-5 TRBV28 ASTMGGEQETQY
TRBJ1-1 TRBV9 ASSADPRGKGTEAF
TRBJ1-1 TRBV19 ASSTDRDTEAF
TRBJ1-4 TRBV11-3 ASRPTTGRFEKLF
TRBJ2-3 TRBV6-1 ATTAYTDTQY
TRBJ2-5 TRBV29-1 SVGTSGGETQY
TRBJ1-2 TRBV29-1 SVGTQGGHYGYT
TRBJ1-5 TRBV6-1 ATAYEDLRNQPQH
TRBJ2-3 TRBV4-3 ASSQSAGDTDTQY
TRBJ2-3 TRBV11-3 ASSSRLADTQY
TRBJ2-7 TRBV19 ASSTSGRAGEQY
TRBJ1-5 TRBV30 ASAGRTNQPQH
TRBJ1-4 TRBV30 AWSPRSGFSNEKLF
TRBJ2-2 TRBV4-2 ASSRDLAANTGELF
TRBJ1-2 TRBV28 ASSRDSIFYGYT
TRBJ2-4 TRBV6-6 ASSAYDTAKNIQY
TRBJ2-5 TRBV14 ASSQWSSGRAETQY
TRBJ1-1 TRBV27 ASQILPRGRNTEAF
TRBJ1-1 TRBV28 ASPLGTDISMNTEAF
TRBJ2-7 TRBV19 ASSMNGGYEQY
TRBJ1-5 TRBV6-5 ATGTGNQPQH
TRBJ2-3 TRBV28 ASPPPGRGTDTQY
TRBJ2-3 TRBV13 ASSFAGGRTDTQY
TRBJ1-1 TRBV7-8 ASSLRGQGGTEAF
TRBJ2-7 TRBV4-3 ASSQDPGSYEQY
TRBJ2-5 TRBV29-1 SVESPGTSGRETQY
TRBJ2-6 TRBV7-9 ASSLVPSNSGANVLT
TRBJ1-2 TRBV7-2 ASSPDRGEGT